The rows below give T cell receptor beta chains drawn from one sample of a study of cytomegalovirus exposure and HLA in healthy donors. The method was immunoSEQ multiplex PCR; TCRdb's version includes in-frame clones alone and lacks a portion of them. Among around 130,000 clones listed, 80% to 85% were seen once. Sequencing used PBMCs. The receptors were gathered from a boy aged 10-17 years in good health and CMV-seronegative. CDR3s include the opening cysteine and the closing phenylalanine or tryptophan. D genes are given only for firm matches. The size entry is marked missing in some rows and otherwise reads once, few, many or a size class.

CASSQAVSGTGDYGYTF | TGTGCCAGCAGCCAAGCGGTGTCGGGGACAGGGGACTATGGCTACACCTTC | TRBV4-2 | TRBD1 | TRBJ1-2 | NA
CAISVEGSDLINYGYTF | TGTGCCATCAGTGTAGAGGGAAGTGACCTGATTAACTATGGCTACACCTTC | TRBV10-3 | NA | TRBJ1-2 | NA
CASSWNRNLDYGYTF | TGTGCCAGCAGCTGGAACAGGAATCTCGACTATGGCTACACCTTC | TRBV7-8 | NA | TRBJ1-2 | NA
CASSFSTSGLQFF | TGCGCCAGCAGCTTCTCCACTAGCGGGCTGCAGTTCTTC | TRBV5-1 | TRBD2 | TRBJ2-1 | few
CASETGVNTEAFF | TGTGCCAGCGAAACAGGGGTGAACACTGAAGCTTTCTTT | TRBV6-6 | TRBD1 | TRBJ1-1 | once
CASSPTGVSNQPQHF | TGTGCCAGCAGCCCAACAGGGGTCAGCAATCAGCCCCAGCATTTT | TRBV6-5 | TRBD1 | TRBJ1-5 | NA
CAWSWSLGGTDTQYF | TGTGCCTGGAGTTGGTCCTTAGGGGGTACAGATACGCAGTATTTT | TRBV30 | NA | TRBJ2-3 | NA
CASSLAGGLMNTEAFF | TGTGCCAGCAGCTTAGCAGGGGGCCTCATGAACACTGAAGCTTTCTTT | TRBV7-2 | TRBD1 | TRBJ1-1 | NA
CASSGTSGATGELFF | TGTGCCAGCAGCGGAACTAGCGGAGCGACCGGGGAGCTGTTTTTT | TRBV5-6 | TRBD2 | TRBJ2-2 | NA
CASTTGLNTEAFF | TGTGCCAGCACAACAGGGTTGAACACTGAAGCTTTCTTT | TRBV4-2 | NA | TRBJ1-1 | NA
CASSTYSGRAYEQYF | TGTGCCAGCAGCACCTATAGCGGGAGGGCCTACGAGCAGTACTTC | TRBV7-6 | TRBD2 | TRBJ2-7 | NA
CASSVRLAGQFHTDTQYF | TGTGCCAGCAGTGTTAGACTAGCGGGGCAATTCCACACAGATACGCAGTATTTT | TRBV6-1 | TRBD2 | TRBJ2-3 | NA
CAISVGQTGELFF | TGTGCCATCAGTGTTGGACAGACCGGGGAGCTGTTTTTT | TRBV10-3 | NA | TRBJ2-2 | few
CASSLTLGAETQYF | TGTGCCAGCAGCTTGACTCTCGGAGCAGAGACCCAGTACTTC | TRBV5-6 | NA | TRBJ2-5 | NA
CAWRQAGGPHNEQFF | TGTGCCTGGCGCCAGGCGGGAGGGCCCCACAATGAGCAGTTCTTC | TRBV30 | TRBD2 | TRBJ2-1 | few
CACRGVAGWEQFF | TGTGCCTGTCGGGGGGTAGCGGGATGGGAGCAGTTCTTC | TRBV30 | TRBD2 | TRBJ2-1 | once
CASSSPGGRNTGELFF | TGTGCCAGCAGCTCCCCTGGGGGCCGGAACACCGGGGAGCTGTTTTTT | TRBV5-6 | NA | TRBJ2-2 | NA
CASRVRGSGNTIYF | TGTGCCAGCAGGGTGCGGGGCTCAGGAAACACCATATATTTT | TRBV5-6 | NA | TRBJ1-3 | NA
CASSLVAGGPYNEQFF | TGTGCCAGCAGCTTGGTTGCGGGAGGGCCCTACAATGAGCAGTTCTTC | TRBV5-4 | TRBD2 | TRBJ2-1 | NA
CASSLVAGTADTQYF | TGTGCCAGCAGCTTAGTAGCGGGAACAGCAGATACGCAGTATTTT | TRBV7-2 | TRBD2 | TRBJ2-3 | NA
CASSMEGYEQYF | TGTGCCAGTAGTATGGAGGGCTACGAGCAGTACTTC | TRBV19 | NA | TRBJ2-7 | NA
CASTLTGTQETQYF | TGCGCCAGCACCTTAACAGGTACCCAAGAGACCCAGTACTTC | TRBV5-1 | NA | TRBJ2-5 | NA
CASTQGQGGIEAFF | TGTGCCAGCACCCAGGGACAGGGTGGGATTGAAGCTTTCTTT | TRBV6-6 | TRBD1 | TRBJ1-1 | NA
CASIQGQGGYNEQFF | TGTGCCAGCATCCAGGGACAGGGAGGATACAATGAGCAGTTCTTC | TRBV5-5 | TRBD1 | TRBJ2-1 | NA
CASSPGLDRSSTDTQYF | TGTGCCAGCAGCCCTGGGTTGGACAGGAGCAGCACAGATACGCAGTATTTT | TRBV7-8 | TRBD1 | TRBJ2-3 | NA
CAWSVDTEVTEAFF | TGTGCCTGGAGTGTAGATACAGAAGTCACTGAAGCTTTCTTT | TRBV30 | NA | TRBJ1-1 | NA
CASRRPGTSGLYEQYF | TGTGCCAGCAGGCGACCCGGGACTAGCGGGTTATACGAGCAGTACTTC | TRBV11-2 | TRBD2 | TRBJ2-7 | NA
CASSESGSYEQYF | TGTGCCAGCAGTGAGAGCGGTTCCTACGAGCAGTACTTC | TRBV6-1 | NA | TRBJ2-7 | once
CASSLLDGTEAFF | TGTGCCAGCAGCTTGTTAGACGGGACTGAAGCTTTCTTT | TRBV5-6 | NA | TRBJ1-1 | few
CASSLIRLAGGEQYF | TGTGCCAGCAGCTTAATTCGACTAGCGGGAGGCGAGCAGTACTTC | TRBV13 | TRBD2 | TRBJ2-7 | NA
CASSQSGSAYEQYF | TGCGCCAGCAGCCAGAGTGGCAGCGCCTACGAGCAGTACTTC | TRBV5-1 | NA | TRBJ2-7 | NA
CASSYDGMGEAFF | TGTGCCAGCAGTTATGACGGGATGGGTGAAGCTTTCTTT | TRBV6-5 | NA | TRBJ1-1 | NA
CASSLGSYSGSGIEQFF | TGTGCCAGCAGCTTAGGCTCGTATAGCGGGAGTGGGATTGAGCAGTTCTTC | TRBV11-3 | TRBD2 | TRBJ2-1 | NA
CASSSGAGVTDTQYF | TGTGCCAGCAGTTCAGGGGCGGGAGTTACAGATACGCAGTATTTT | TRBV5-4 | NA | TRBJ2-3 | NA
CSVERGREETQYF | TGCAGCGTTGAACGGGGTAGGGAAGAGACCCAGTACTTC | TRBV29-1 | NA | TRBJ2-5 | NA
CASSSHSGSTDTQYF | TGTGCCAGCAGCTCACACAGCGGGAGCACAGATACGCAGTATTTT | TRBV7-9 | NA | TRBJ2-3 | NA
CASTPGQTSNYGYTF | TGTGCCAGCACCCCGGGACAAACTTCTAACTATGGCTACACCTTC | TRBV7-2 | NA | TRBJ1-2 | once
CASSLDSGYGQYF | TGCGCCAGCAGCTTAGACTCTGGCTACGGGCAGTACTTC | TRBV5-1 | NA | TRBJ2-7 | NA
CASSYTTSTDTQYF | TGTGCCAGCAGTTACACAACATCCACAGATACGCAGTATTTT | TRBV27 | NA | TRBJ2-3 | once
CAFGQGGNEKLFF | TGTGCCTTCGGACAGGGGGGTAATGAAAAACTGTTTTTT | TRBV30 | TRBD1 | TRBJ1-4 | NA
CASSQEDRGYEQYF | TGCGCCAGCAGCCAAGAGGACAGGGGATACGAGCAGTACTTC | TRBV4-3 | TRBD1 | TRBJ2-7 | NA
CASRPSEGTNEQFF | TGCGCCAGTCGACCCTCGGAGGGGACGAATGAGCAGTTCTTC | TRBV5-1 | NA | TRBJ2-1 | NA
CASSPQGAYYGYTF | TGTGCCAGCAGTCCCCAAGGGGCCTACTATGGCTACACCTTC | TRBV7-2 | NA | TRBJ1-2 | NA
CASSQGQGATDTQYF | TGTGCCAGCAGCCAAGGACAGGGGGCTACAGATACGCAGTATTTT | TRBV5-8 | TRBD1 | TRBJ2-3 | NA
CAWGAWTGDEQYF | TGTGCCTGGGGGGCATGGACAGGCGACGAGCAGTACTTC | TRBV30 | TRBD1 | TRBJ2-7 | once
CASTPRVPSGNTIYF | TGTGCCAGTACCCCTCGGGTCCCCTCTGGAAACACCATATATTTT | TRBV19 | NA | TRBJ1-3 | NA
CATSRGFEREVPLQYF | TGTGCCACCAGCAGAGGGTTTGAGCGGGAGGTCCCTCTACAGTACTTC | TRBV15 | TRBD2 | TRBJ2-5 | NA
CASAGGYNEQFF | TGTGCCTCAGCGGGAGGGTACAATGAGCAGTTCTTC | TRBV30 | TRBD2 | TRBJ2-1 | few
CASTTGGLVTDTQYF | TGTGCCAGCACGACAGGGGGCCTCGTCACAGATACGCAGTATTTT | TRBV9 | TRBD1 | TRBJ2-3 | NA
CAISDGTSGKVNEQYF | TGTGCCATCAGTGATGGGACTAGCGGGAAAGTCAACGAGCAGTACTTC | TRBV10-3 | TRBD2 | TRBJ2-7 | NA
CASSPGQNYGYTF | TGTGCCAGCAGCCCGGGACAGAACTATGGCTACACCTTC | TRBV5-4 | TRBD1 | TRBJ1-2 | NA
CDSRRGPTYEQYF | TGTGACAGTAGAAGGGGGCCTACCTACGAGCAGTACTTC | TRBV6-5 | TRBD1 | TRBJ2-7 | NA
CSSSFLSRLAGERDTQYF | TGTTCCAGCAGCTTCTTGTCGAGACTAGCGGGAGAGCGGGATACGCAGTATTTT | TRBV7-9 | TRBD2 | TRBJ2-3 | NA
CAWTGTNNEKLFF | TGTGCCTGGACCGGGACAAATAATGAAAAACTGTTTTTT | TRBV30 | NA | TRBJ1-4 | few
CASSVGVRGNNEQFF | TGTGCCAGCAGCGTAGGGGTCAGGGGGAACAATGAGCAGTTCTTC | TRBV9 | TRBD1 | TRBJ2-1 | NA